This T cell receptor (beta chain) was profiled in a study of T cell repertoires in cytomegalovirus infection. CDR1 and CDR2 from the germline V gene are MNHEY and SMNVEV (reference sequence). V gave up 7 bases and J gave up 2 bases, with 5 bases separating them. This CDR3 region has 11 residues. MiXCR was run by TCRdb on the reads, yielding one entry per CDR3 protein. The sample consists of hundreds of thousands of distinct CDR3 sequences, more than 20% of them appearing once. This clonotype appeared many times. The sample consisted of CD8+ T cells from PBMCs. The chain joins TRBV27 to TRBJ1-1; D not certain. The source of this sequence is a human donor in good health (CMV status not recorded). Some clones in this sample may be carry-over from other donors' samples. This CDR3 is CASISNTEAFF. In nucleotides, the CDR3 is TGTGCCAGCATCAGCAACACTGAAGCTTTCTTT.